This passage covers 20 T cell receptor beta chains from one sample sequenced in a study of cytomegalovirus exposure and HLA in healthy donors. With 60 Vbeta and 13 Jbeta primers, the PCR was carried out. Clones were sequenced by immunoSEQ multiplex PCR, and TCRdb holds only the in-frame ones, with some missing. The sample has approximately 170,000 clones, around four fifths seen once. The sequencing input was PBMCs. The source is a female donor in good health and CMV-seronegative.

The chain carries TRBV28 and TRBJ2-5; the match to TRBD1 covers 10 bases. CDR3 size: 16 residues. Losses at the gene ends were 3 bases for V and 0 bases for J; bases not matched to a gene: 4. In germline, CDR1 is MDHEN, CDR2 SYDVKM. The CDR3 nucleotides read TGTGCCAGCAGTTTGTCCGGGACAGGGGACCAAGAGACCCAGTACTTC. Translated: CASSLSGTGDQETQYF.

The chain's CDR3 is CASSPLGGEAFF. CDR3 sequence (DNA): TGTGCCAGCAGCCCCCTCGGAGGAGAAGCTTTCTTT. V is TRBV28 and J is TRBJ1-1; D gene ambiguous. V was shortened by 6 bases and J by 8 bases, with 13 bases between the two germline ends. CDR1 is MDHEN and CDR2 is SYDVKM in the germline V gene. CDR3 size: 12 residues.

In regard to this clone: Other DNA sequences in the sample encode the same CDR3. The chain combines TRBV6-4 with TRBJ2-1, with 11 bases matching TRBD2. Germline CDR1 MRHNA, CDR2 SNTAGT. V trimming: 4 bases; J trimming: 3 bases; junction bases outside the gene matches: 5. The CDR3 sequence is 16 residues long. The CDR3 nucleotides read TGTGCCAGCAGTGTCGCCGGGACTAGCGGCTACAATGAGCAGTTCTTC. Translation gives CASSVAGTSGYNEQFF.

The genes are TRBV6-5 and TRBJ2-1; weak D call: TRBD2 (6 bases). CDR3 length: 13 residues. The V end was cut by 4 bases, the J end by 8 bases, with 12 bases between. Germline-derived CDR1 and CDR2 are MNHEY and SVGAGI. The CDR3 bases are TGTGCCAGCAGTTGGAGGGGAGGCGATGAGCAGTTCTTC. Protein: CASSWRGGDEQFF.

The CDR3 region has the DNA TGCGCCAGCAGCTTGGTTGGGAGTAGCAATCAGCCCCAGCATTTT. This codes for CASSLVGSSNQPQHF. This chain connects TRBV5-1 to TRBJ1-5, with no clear D. Per germline, CDR1 SGHRS and CDR2 YFSETQ. Trimming took off 0 bases at V and 0 bases at J, with 7 bases between the two ends. The CDR3 is made up of 15 amino acids.

The V and J genes are TRBV4-1 and TRBJ2-1; 12 bases map to TRBD1. The germline gives CDR1 MGHRA, CDR2 YSYEKL. V lost 4 bases to trimming and J lost 1 base; unmatched junction nucleotides: 2. This CDR3 region has 16 residues. In nucleotides, the CDR3 is TGCGCCAGCAGCCCGGGACAGGGGGCTTCCTACAATGAGCAGTTCTTC. Translated: CASSPGQGASYNEQFF.

This rearrangement joins TRBV5-4 to TRBJ1-4; tentatively, D is TRBD1 (6 bases). CDR1 and CDR2 from the germline V gene are SGHNT and YYREEE (reference sequence). The CDR3 contains 15 residues. The V end was cut by 5 bases, the J end by 4 bases, with 15 bases between. CDR3 sequence: CASSLFTGFNEKLFF. The DNA of the CDR3 is TGTGCCAGCAGTTTGTTCACAGGGTTTAATGAAAAACTGTTTTTT. Together with reference TRBV5-4 and TRBJ1-4, the CDR3 gives the full variable domain: ETGVTQSPTHLIKTRGQQVTLRCSSQSGHNTVSWYQQALGQGPQFIFQYYREEENGRGNFPPRFSGLQFPNYSSELNVNALELDDSALYLCASSLFTGFNEKLFFGSGTQLSVL.

The rearrangement links TRBV10-3 to TRBJ2-6; D gene uncertain. Germline CDR1 and CDR2: ENHRY and SYGVKD. V was shortened by 3 bases and J by 0 bases, with 3 bases between the two germline ends. The CDR3 has 14 residues. CDR3 in amino acids: CAISDLSGANVLTF. The CDR3 DNA sequence: TGTGCCATCAGTGACCTCTCTGGGGCCAACGTCCTGACTTTC.

This chain joins TRBV29-1 and TRBJ2-4; D possibly corresponds to TRBD1 (6 bases). The CDR3 sequence is 13 residues long. CDR1 is SQVTM and CDR2 is ANQGSEA in the germline V gene. V gave up 4 bases and J gave up 4 bases, with 11 bases separating them. The CDR3 loop reads CSVGGQGKNIQYF. The CDR3 bases are TGCAGCGTTGGTGGCCAGGGGAAAAACATTCAGTACTTC.

There are a few counts of this clone. In DNA, the CDR3 is TGTGCCAGCAGCTTAGCGGGCACGAGGAACACTGAAGCTTTCTTT. It translates to CASSLAGTRNTEAFF. The J gene is TRBJ1-1, the V gene TRBV7-9; D gene unclear. From germline, CDR1 is SEHNR and CDR2 FQNEAQ (reference sequence). V lost 0 bases and J lost 1, with 9 bases in between. The CDR3 is made up of 15 amino acids.

This clone showed up just once. The rearrangement uses TRBV27 and TRBJ2-5; 9 nucleotides align to TRBD2. Per the germline V gene, CDR1 is MNHEY and CDR2 is SMNVEV (reference sequence). V lost 1 base, J lost 5 bases, and 5 bases stayed unmatched. This CDR3 has 15 amino acids. This CDR3 reads CASSLYSLAGETQYF. The CDR3 DNA is TGTGCCAGCAGTTTATATTCACTAGCGGGTGAGACCCAGTACTTC.

This clone was detected a few times. The chain combines TRBV27 with TRBJ2-2; 10 bases align to TRBD1. V was clipped by 4 bases and J by 8 bases; unmatched bases: 10. Germline CDR1 is MNHEY and CDR2 is SMNVEV (reference sequence). This CDR3 is 16 amino acids long. DNA of the CDR3: TGTGCCAGCAGTTCCTCCGGGACAGGGGTAAAAGGGGAGCTGTTTTTT. Translating gives CASSSSGTGVKGELFF.

The table lists this clone with a count of one. The chain is built from TRBV6-5 and TRBJ2-3; D is undetermined. V was clipped by 3 bases and J by 5 bases, with 3 bases between them. The CDR3 consists of 11 residues. Germline V CDR1 and CDR2: MNHEY, SVGAGI. This CDR3 is CASSYLDTQYF. In DNA, the CDR3 is TGTGCCAGCAGTTATCTAGATACGCAGTATTTT.

This sequence joins TRBV7-9 and TRBJ2-2, with TRBD1 as a possible D gene (5 bases). From germline, CDR1 is SEHNR and CDR2 FQNEAQ (reference sequence). Trimming took 3 bases from V and 1 from J, leaving 15 bases between them. This CDR3 is 17 amino acids long. This CDR3 reads CASSFPGPGKNTGELFF. DNA for the CDR3: TGTGCCAGCAGCTTCCCCGGTCCAGGGAAGAACACCGGGGAGCTGTTTTTT.

This chain connects TRBV6-1 to TRBJ1-5; maybe TRBD1 (6 bases). Between the trimmed V and J ends, which lost 6 bases and 3 bases, there was a span of 15 bases. Germline V gives CDR1 MNHNS, CDR2 SASEGT. The CDR3 covers 15 residues. In DNA form, the CDR3 reads TGTGCCAGCAGGATGTCCCCAGGGGCCAATCAGCCCCAGCATTTT. Amino acid sequence: CASRMSPGANQPQHF.

This clone was seen a few times. The chain couples TRBV4-2 to TRBJ2-7, with 9 bases identical to TRBD2. After removal of 4 bases from V and 4 bases from J, the junction contained 8 bases not matched to a gene. The CDR3 has 15 residues. Germline loops: CDR1 LGHNA, CDR2 YNFKEQ. The CDR3 nucleotides are TGTGCCAGCAGCCGTGAGGCAGCGGGAGGATACGAGCAGTACTTC. Translation: CASSREAAGGYEQYF.

This clone was seen more than once but under ten times. V is TRBV30 and J is TRBJ1-1; no clear D. The CDR3 has 14 residues. Between the trimmed V and J ends, which lost 1 base and 3 bases, there was a span of 12 bases. Germline V lookup: CDR1 GTSNPN, CDR2 SVGIG (reference sequence). CDR3 region: CAWSGRTRDTEAFF. As DNA, the CDR3 is TGTGCCTGGAGTGGGCGTACGAGGGACACTGAAGCTTTCTTT.

The CDR3 loop is CAINGQQDQPQHF. Here the CDR3 DNA reads TGTGCCATCAACGGCCAACAGGATCAGCCCCAGCATTTT. V and J are TRBV10-3 and TRBJ1-5; a weak D match, TRBD1 (5 bases). There are 13 residues in the CDR3. Germline V gene data show CDR1 as ENHRY and CDR2 as SYGVKD. Trimming shortened V by 7 bases and J by 5 bases, and 12 bases separated the two germline ends.

The chain is built from TRBV9 and TRBJ1-5, with unresolved D. In germline, CDR1 is SGDLS, CDR2 YYNGEE. The CDR3 consists of 15 residues. Trimming took off 0 bases at V and 10 bases at J, with 17 bases between the two ends. As DNA, the CDR3 is TGTGCCAGCAGCGTAGGAACGACTAATATGTCCCCCCAGCATTTT. This encodes CASSVGTTNMSPQHF. Looking up the rest from reference TRBV9 and TRBJ1-5 gives the full variable domain: DSGVTQTPKHLITATGQRVTLRCSPRSGDLSVYWYQQSLDQGLQFLIQYYNGEERAKGNILERFSAQQFPDLHSELNLSSLELGDSALYFCASSVGTTNMSPQHFGDGTRLSIL.

The CDR3 bases are TGTGCCAGTAGTAGCCGTAAACTAGCGGGCTCCTACGAGCAGTACTTC. Protein product: CASSSRKLAGSYEQYF. This chain connects TRBV19 to TRBJ2-7, with 9 bases fitting TRBD2. There are 16 residues in the CDR3. V was clipped by 4 bases and J by 0 bases; unmatched bases: 7. Germline CDR1 is LNHDA and CDR2 is SQIVND (reference sequence).